This TCR beta chain was documented in a study of T-cell memory formation after mild COVID-19. Study summary: Each donor largely had its own TCR clusters.

Study conclusions and caveats: The study detected some responding clones in pre-infection memory, suggesting cross-reactive memory joined. Largely, contracting CD4+ clones fell within CM and EM, and contracting CD8+ clones within EMRA.

CDR1 and CDR2 from the germline V gene are SGHAT and FQNNGV. The CDR3 consists of 15 residues. The V end lost 5 bases, the J end lost 3 bases, and 13 bases lay between the germline ends. Notes on this clonotype: Its antigen is unidentified.

5'RACE with constant-segment primers yielded barcoded, UMI-tagged TCR alpha and TCR beta cDNA libraries. Via MiXCR, TCRdb re-called the 5' RACE reads, giving one row per CDR3 protein. The sample gives some 300,000 distinct CDR3 sequences, 20% to 25% of which show up once; around a fifth is in the top ten. The chain employs TRBV11-2 and TRBJ2-2; the D gene is possibly TRBD1 (6 bases). The source of this sequence is a man between 18 and 35 years old who had mild COVID-19 (a few samples of this study predate the infection). Cell type and time point are not known. The specimen was PBMCs or a T cell subset sorted from them (not recorded which). In nucleotides, the CDR3 is TGTGCCAGCAGCCCCTGGGACATCGACACCGGGGAGCTGTTTTTT. This sequence encodes CASSPWDIDTGELFF.